This T cell receptor beta chain was sequenced during a study of blood T cell repertoires in COVID-19. About the research overall: From T cells, B-cell-depleted T cells, or PBMCs came the material, which was cDNA or gDNA.

The CDR3 covers 15 residues. CDR1 KGHSH and CDR2 LQKENI come from the germline V gene. The V and J ends lost 3 bases and 0 bases respectively, with 8 bases between them. Study processing details: Cell counts per sample came from amplifying reference gene primers. The data were produced by immunoSEQ multiplex PCR, yet TCRdb's version contains in-frame clones alone and is incomplete. For V, J and clone size, that table is used; D and trimming come from the DNA. The table has approximately 46,000 clones, about 90% seen once. Specimen: peripheral blood. The receptor's source is a man aged 70 or older with active COVID-19. The V gene is TRBV18, the J gene TRBJ2-2, with TRBD1 as a possible D gene (6 bases). This CDR3 reads CASSPGTTNTGELFF. Written as DNA, the CDR3 is TGTGCCAGCTCACCCGGGACAACGAACACCGGGGAGCTGTTTTTT.